Listed below are T cell receptor beta chains from one sample, sequenced in a study of blood T cell repertoires in COVID-19. Profiled with immunoSEQ multiplex PCR; TCRdb holds only in-frame clones, not every one. This table holds over 120,000 clones, approximately 81% found once. The sequencing input was peripheral blood. These receptors all stem from a human donor in a cohort sampled during active COVID-19. Each CDR3 is given with its conserved first and last residue. Fields, in order: V gene, D gene, clone size, J gene, CDR3 protein, CDR3 DNA. The D gene is left open where the match is weak. A clone size is listed for some rows: how often the clone was seen (once, few, many), or a class if it is expanded.

TRBV14	TRBD1	.	TRBJ2-5	CASSHDRGREETQYF	TGTGCCAGCAGCCATGACAGGGGTCGAGAAGAGACCCAGTACTTC
TRBV24-1	TRBD2	.	TRBJ2-1	CATSDPGTSGNEQFF	TGTGCCACCAGTGATCCCGGGACTAGCGGCAATGAGCAGTTCTTC
TRBV28	TRBD2	.	TRBJ2-7	CASRLALGSGRAYEQYF	TGTGCCAGCAGGCTCGCTCTGGGTAGCGGGAGGGCCTACGAGCAGTACTTC
TRBV9	.	few	TRBJ2-5	CASSEGQGRLQETQYF	TGTGCCAGCAGCGAGGGCCAGGGAAGGCTCCAAGAGACCCAGTACTTC
TRBV6-2/TRBV6-3	.	.	TRBJ2-1	CASSREAVKSFF	TGTGCCAGCAGTCGCGAGGCCGTCAAATCGTTCTTC
TRBV6-5	.	.	TRBJ2-7	CASNRDINSYEQYF	TGTGCCAGCAACCGGGACATCAACTCCTACGAGCAGTACTTC
TRBV7-9	TRBD2	.	TRBJ2-3	CASSPYRLAGTDTQYF	TGTGCCAGCAGCCCTTATAGACTAGCGGGCACAGATACGCAGTATTTT
TRBV6-2/TRBV6-3	.	.	TRBJ2-5	CASSDPGAVDQETQYF	TGTGCCAGCAGCGACCCGGGTGCAGTAGACCAAGAGACCCAGTACTTC
TRBV29-1	TRBD1	.	TRBJ2-5	CSIHGTGQETQYF	TGCAGTATCCATGGGACAGGGCAAGAGACCCAGTACTTC
TRBV4-2	.	.	TRBJ2-7	CASSQWLGGGYEQYF	TGTGCCAGCAGCCAATGGCTAGGTGGCGGATACGAGCAGTACTTC
TRBV29-1	TRBD2	.	TRBJ2-1	CSGGPWGRGGEGLRSYNEQFF	TGCAGCGGGGGGCCGTGGGGTCGGGGGGGGGAGGGCCTGAGGTCCTACAATGAGCAGTTCTTC
TRBV5-1	.	.	TRBJ1-4	CASSVTGSRGEKLFF	TGCGCCAGCAGCGTGACAGGTAGCCGGGGTGAAAAACTGTTTTTT
TRBV14	TRBD2	.	TRBJ2-1	CASSLSLAGRYNEQFF	TGTGCCAGCAGCCTGTCACTAGCGGGACGATACAATGAGCAGTTCTTC
TRBV3-1/TRBV3-2	.	.	TRBJ2-3	CASQGPTPSQYF	TGTGCCAGTCAGGGGCCAACCCCGTCGCAGTATTTT
TRBV28	.	.	TRBJ1-1	CASTRFNTEAFF	TGTGCCAGCACGAGGTTCAACACTGAAGCTTTCTTT
TRBV7-9	TRBD1	.	TRBJ2-3	CASSTRQGSDTQYF	TGTGCCAGCAGCACGAGACAGGGGTCTGATACGCAGTATTTT
TRBV28	.	.	TRBJ2-6	CASTSGANVLTF	TGTGCCAGCACTTCTGGGGCCAACGTCCTGACTTTC
TRBV5-1	TRBD2	.	TRBJ2-7	CASSLAGLEGSYEQYF	TGCGCCAGCAGCTTGGCAGGACTAGAAGGTTCCTACGAGCAGTACTTC
TRBV11-2	TRBD1	.	TRBJ2-3	CASSFRQGRTDTQYF	TGTGCCAGCAGCTTCAGACAGGGACGGACAGATACGCAGTATTTT
TRBV4-3	TRBD1	.	TRBJ2-6	CASSQDPGQGNPGANVLTF	TGCGCCAGCAGCCAAGATCCGGGACAGGGGAATCCTGGGGCCAACGTCCTGACTTTC
TRBV19	TRBD2	.	TRBJ2-3	CASSILAGGSDTQYF	TGTGCCAGTAGTATTCTAGCGGGAGGTTCAGATACGCAGTATTTT
TRBV29-1	TRBD1	.	TRBJ1-1	CSVDTDRVSAEAFF	TGCAGCGTTGACACGGACAGGGTTTCTGCTGAAGCTTTCTTT
TRBV5-5	TRBD1	.	TRBJ2-7	CASSVGTGLYEQYF	TGTGCCAGCAGTGTCGGGACAGGGTTGTACGAGCAGTACTTC
TRBV4-1	.	few	TRBJ1-5	CASSLIQNNQPQHF	TGCGCCAGCAGCCTCATACAGAATAATCAGCCCCAGCATTTT
TRBV18	.	.	TRBJ2-7	CASSPPDWGAYEQYF	TGTGCCAGCTCACCACCCGATTGGGGCGCCTACGAGCAGTACTTC
TRBV3-1/TRBV3-2	.	.	TRBJ1-5	CASSQDRDQPQHF	TGTGCCAGCAGCCAAGACAGGGATCAGCCCCAGCATTTT
TRBV3-1/TRBV3-2	.	.	TRBJ1-5	CASSRTDNSNQPQHF	TGTGCCAGCAGCCGGACTGATAATAGCAATCAGCCCCAGCATTTT
TRBV5-6	.	few	TRBJ1-4	CASSLGAQATNEKLFF	TGTGCCAGCAGCTTGGGGGCACAGGCAACTAATGAAAAACTGTTTTTT
TRBV9	TRBD1	once	TRBJ2-7	CASSASTGTGYYEQYF	TGTGCCAGCAGCGCATCGACCGGGACAGGTTACTACGAGCAGTACTTC
TRBV24-1	.	.	TRBJ1-2	CATSPSGPARGYTF	TGTGCCACCAGTCCCTCCGGCCCAGCGAGGGGCTACACCTTC
TRBV29-1	TRBD1	once	TRBJ2-7	CSVEQGAPYEQYF	TGCAGCGTTGAACAGGGGGCCCCCTACGAGCAGTACTTC
TRBV5-1	TRBD1	few	TRBJ2-2	CASSLARSTGAGELFF	TGCGCCAGCAGCTTGGCGAGGTCGACAGGGGCCGGGGAGCTGTTTTTT
TRBV10-2	TRBD2	.	TRBJ2-1	CASRRLAGGLGYNEQFF	TGCGCCAGCAGGAGACTAGCGGGAGGGCTGGGGTACAATGAGCAGTTCTTC
TRBV11-3	TRBD2	.	TRBJ2-3	CASSAGVSGFTDTQYF	TGTGCCAGCAGCGCCGGAGTTAGCGGGTTCACAGATACGCAGTATTTT
TRBV19	.	.	TRBJ2-5	CASGTSLGVDQETQYF	TGTGCCAGCGGGACTTCCTTGGGGGTCGACCAAGAGACCCAGTACTTC
TRBV28	TRBD1	few	TRBJ2-1	CASSLTGFYNEQFF	TGTGCCAGCAGTTTGACAGGGTTTTACAATGAGCAGTTCTTC
TRBV18	.	.	TRBJ1-1	CASSPATGAAEAFF	TGTGCCAGCTCACCAGCTACGGGAGCCGCAGAAGCTTTCTTT
TRBV11-2	.	.	TRBJ2-7	CASSRRPGTYEQYF	TGTGCCAGCAGCAGACGACCGGGGACCTACGAGCAGTACTTC
TRBV7-3	.	.	TRBJ1-1	CASSLTTAGFAFF	TGTGCCAGCAGCTTAACTACTGCAGGGTTTGCTTTCTTT
TRBV11-2	.	.	TRBJ1-4	CASSARIFGEKLFF	TGTGCCAGCAGCGCCAGGATATTTGGTGAAAAACTGTTTTTT
TRBV28	.	.	TRBJ2-2	CASNHIRTSNTGELFF	TGTGCCAGCAACCACATCCGGACTTCGAACACCGGGGAGCTGTTTTTT
TRBV19	TRBD1	once	TRBJ1-1	CASSIVRGQGAAFF	TGTGCCAGTAGTATAGTGAGGGGACAGGGGGCGGCTTTCTTT
TRBV3-1/TRBV3-2	.	.	TRBJ2-3	CASSQPRRGTDTQYF	TGTGCCAGCAGCCAACCCCGCAGGGGCACAGATACGCAGTATTTT
TRBV2	TRBD2	few	TRBJ2-1	CASSLSGTYNEQFF	TGTGCCAGCAGCCTTAGCGGGACTTACAATGAGCAGTTCTTC
TRBV7-3	.	.	TRBJ2-1	CASSPFSASEYNEQFF	TGTGCCAGCAGCCCCTTTTCAGCAAGCGAGTACAATGAGCAGTTCTTC
TRBV5-1	.	.	TRBJ1-1	CASSPRGPGYDYTEAFF	TGCGCCAGCAGTCCCAGGGGCCCAGGGTACGATTACACTGAAGCTTTCTTT
TRBV5-1	.	.	TRBJ2-4	CASSLAETTEAKNIQYF	TGCGCCAGCAGCTTGGCAGAAACGACAGAAGCCAAAAACATTCAGTACTTC
TRBV7-2	.	.	TRBJ2-6	CASSRSPGGGANVLTF	TGTGCCAGCAGCAGGTCCCCCGGGGGTGGGGCCAACGTCCTGACTTTC
TRBV15	TRBD2	.	TRBJ2-7	CATSRVAGEGSYEQYF	TGTGCCACCAGCAGGGTTGCGGGAGAGGGATCCTACGAGCAGTACTTC
TRBV5-1	.	.	TRBJ2-7	CASSLDRYEQYF	TGCGCCAGCAGCTTGGACCGGTACGAGCAGTACTTC
TRBV21-1	.	.	TRBJ2-7	CASRRTGAYYEQYF	TGTGCCAGCAGGAGGACAGGGGCATATTACGAGCAGTACTTC
TRBV19	TRBD1	.	TRBJ2-7	CASARDRASYEQYF	TGTGCCAGCGCTAGGGACAGGGCGTCCTACGAGCAGTACTTC
TRBV27	TRBD1	.	TRBJ2-7	CASSLGQGYYEQYF	TGTGCCAGCAGCCTGGGACAGGGGTACTACGAGCAGTACTTC
TRBV27	TRBD1	few	TRBJ2-5	CASSLWGQGQETQYF	TGTGCCAGCAGTTTATGGGGACAGGGGCAAGAGACCCAGTACTTC
TRBV2	.	.	TRBJ1-5	CASSEALRNQPQHF	TGTGCCAGCAGTGAAGCGCTTCGGAATCAGCCCCAGCATTTT
TRBV18	.	.	TRBJ1-4	CASSPVRDYNEKLFF	TGTGCCAGCTCACCCGTCCGGGACTATAATGAAAAACTGTTTTTT
TRBV5-6	.	.	TRBJ1-2	CASSFLGVEYGYTF	TGTGCCAGCAGCTTTTTAGGGGTGGAATATGGCTACACCTTC